The 30 T cell receptor beta chains below were found in one sample sequenced in a study of cytomegalovirus exposure and HLA in healthy donors. The PCR was carried out with 60 Vbeta primers and 13 Jbeta primers. Using immunoSEQ multiplex PCR, the repertoire was profiled, and TCRdb retains in-frame clones only, with some absent. The data contain around 100,000 clones, approximately 78% of them singletons. Material: PBMCs. The receptors shown here come from a man younger than 45 in good health and CMV-seropositive.

The CDR3 protein is CASSPPGGGYEKLFF. The CDR3 DNA reads TGTGCCAGCAGCCCCCCGGGAGGCGGGTATGAAAAACTGTTTTTT. The chain uses TRBV11-3 and TRBJ1-4; D uncertain. The CDR3 runs 15 residues. Germline CDR1 SGHNT, CDR2 YENEEA. Between the trimmed V and J ends, which lost 5 bases and 6 bases, there was a span of 16 bases.

The V and J genes are TRBV5-1 and TRBJ1-1, with a weak D call TRBD1 (5 bases). V dropped 2 bases and J dropped 11 bases, with 16 bases sitting between them. Germline CDR1 SGHRS, CDR2 YFSETQ. The CDR3 has 13 amino acids. The CDR3 DNA reads TGCGCCAGCAGCTTCGGAGGGGAAGAGTATGCTTTCTTT. Protein: CASSFGGEEYAFF.

This clone was counted between two and nine times. The chain recombines TRBV5-6 with TRBJ2-5; D is perhaps TRBD2 (6 bases). The CDR3 is made up of 14 amino acids. Germline V gene lookup returns CDR1 SGHDT and CDR2 YYEEEE. V gave up 4 bases and J gave up 2 bases, with 12 bases separating them. Here the CDR3 reads CASSPRGLQETQYF. As DNA, the CDR3 is TGTGCCAGCAGCCCCCGGGGACTTCAAGAGACCCAGTACTTC.

Notes on this clone: The same CDR3 arises from other DNA sequences in this sample as well. The chain combines TRBV13 with TRBJ1-2, with a weak D call TRBD1 (6 bases). V shed 6 bases and J shed 8 bases, with 25 bases lying between them. Germline CDR1 reads PRHDT; CDR2 reads FYEKMQ (reference sequence). The CDR3 length is 16 residues. CDR3 region: CASRALQYRVVEGYTF. DNA for the CDR3: TGTGCCAGCAGGGCTTTGCAATACAGGGTGGTGGAAGGCTACACCTTC.

The rearrangement links TRBV19 to TRBJ1-4; weak D call: TRBD1 (6 bases). CDR1 is LNHDA and CDR2 is SQIVND in the germline V gene (reference sequence). Between the trimmed V and J ends, which lost 0 bases and 8 bases, there was a span of 7 bases. The CDR3 is 13 residues long. CDR3 DNA sequence: TGTGCCAGTAGTATAGATCAGGGGGAAAAACTGTTTTTT. It translates to CASSIDQGEKLFF.

The rearrangement uses TRBV27 and TRBJ1-5, with 7 positions matching TRBD1. The CDR3 is made up of 16 amino acids. Germline V gene sequence: CDR1 MNHEY, CDR2 SMNVEV (reference sequence). V lost 4 bases, J lost 5 bases, and 11 bases stayed unmatched. CDR3 loop: CASSWRPPQGDQPQHF. In DNA form, the CDR3 reads TGTGCCAGCAGTTGGAGGCCGCCCCAGGGGGATCAGCCCCAGCATTTT.

This clone was observed a handful of times. The sample holds other DNA sequences that translate to the same CDR3. The genes are TRBV7-2 and TRBJ1-6; 8 nucleotides match TRBD1. The CDR3 has 14 amino acids. The J segment lost 8 bases and the V segment lost 5 bases, leaving 5 bases of the junction unmatched. CDR1 SGHTA and CDR2 FQGNSA come from the germline V gene. The chain's CDR3 is CASSLDRGDSPLHF. CDR3 sequence (DNA): TGTGCCAGCAGCCTAGACAGGGGTGATTCACCCCTCCACTTT.

This clone was recorded once. V gene TRBV6-1 combines with J gene TRBJ1-4; 11 bases fit TRBD1. The V gene's germline CDR1 is MNHNS and CDR2 SASEGT. V gave up 4 bases and J gave up 8 bases; unmatched junction bases: 9. The CDR3 totals 16 residues. CDR3 residues: CASSAIGQGAGEKLFF. As DNA, the CDR3 is TGTGCCAGCAGTGCCATAGGACAGGGGGCCGGGGAAAAACTGTTTTTT.

V gene TRBV6-6 combines with J gene TRBJ1-2, with D perhaps TRBD1 (5 bases). Trimming took off 4 bases at V and 0 bases at J, with 12 bases between the two ends. CDR1 and CDR2 from the germline V gene are MNHNY and SVGAGI (reference sequence). This CDR3 has 15 residues. DNA of the CDR3: TGTGCCAGCAGTTCCTTGACAGAGCCTAACTATGGCTACACCTTC. This gives the protein CASSSLTEPNYGYTF.

The V and J genes are TRBV28 and TRBJ1-1, with a weak D call TRBD1 (6 bases). Germline CDR1 reads MDHEN; CDR2 reads SYDVKM. V was pared by 6 bases and J by 7 bases, with 18 bases between. The CDR3 covers 14 residues. This chain's CDR3 is CASRGWDKALEAFF. Written as DNA, the CDR3 is TGTGCCAGCAGAGGATGGGACAAGGCCCTTGAAGCTTTCTTT.

This clone is medium-sized within its sample. The chain links TRBV11-2 to TRBJ2-7; weak D call: TRBD2 (7 bases). Trimming stripped 1 base from V and 6 bases from J, with 16 bases between. Germline values: CDR1 SGHAT, CDR2 FQNNGV. The CDR3 spans 15 residues. The chain's CDR3 is CASSLVGGASGEQYF. The CDR3, as DNA: TGTGCCAGCAGCTTAGTGGGGGGGGCCTCGGGCGAGCAGTACTTC.

This chain joins TRBV30 and TRBJ1-3; no firm D call. The V end was cut by 4 bases, the J end by 7 bases, with 17 bases between. The CDR3 runs to 14 residues. Germline values: CDR1 GTSNPN, CDR2 SVGIG (reference sequence). In DNA, the CDR3 is TGTGCCTGGATCGCGGCCGGGAGAGCTAACACCATATATTTT. This codes for CAWIAAGRANTIYF.

The chain joins TRBV5-6 to TRBJ2-2; TRBD2 matches at 11 bases. V dropped 5 bases and J dropped 5; count of bases not matched to a gene: 11. The CDR3 sequence is 17 residues long. Per the germline V gene, CDR1 is SGHDT and CDR2 is YYEEEE. CDR3 protein: CASSETTSGSGTGELFF. The CDR3 DNA sequence: TGTGCCAGCAGTGAAACTACTAGCGGGAGTGGGACCGGGGAGCTGTTTTTT.

This chain joins TRBV7-2 and TRBJ1-6, with D possibly TRBD1 on 5 matching bases. Germline V gives CDR1 SGHTA, CDR2 FQGNSA. Between the trimmed V and J ends, which lost 10 bases and 11 bases, there was a span of 9 bases. CDR3 size: 10 residues. The CDR3 bases are TGTGCCACGGGGGGGACACCCCTCCACTTT. This translates into CATGGTPLHF.

This clone was detected a few times. V and J are TRBV13 and TRBJ1-1; TRBD1 matches 8 bases. Germline V CDR1 and CDR2: PRHDT, FYEKMQ (reference sequence). The CDR3 is 17 residues long. With V trimmed by 0 bases and J by 5 bases, 11 bases remained unmatched. Here the CDR3 DNA reads TGTGCCAGCAGCTTAGGGGACAGGGCGCCCATGTGGACTGAAGCTTTCTTT. It specifies CASSLGDRAPMWTEAFF.

This chain connects TRBV5-1 to TRBJ2-5, with TRBD2 matching over 9 bases. The germline gives CDR1 SGHRS, CDR2 YFSETQ. The J segment lost 5 bases and the V segment lost 1 base, leaving 6 bases of the junction unmatched. The CDR3 covers 15 residues. Written as DNA, the CDR3 is TGCGCCAGCAGCTTGAGAAGCGGGGGGCGGGAGACCCAGTACTTC. Its translation is CASSLRSGGRETQYF.

V and J are TRBV30 and TRBJ2-3, with D perhaps matching TRBD1 (5 bases). V lost 2 bases and J 2 bases, leaving 8 bases between the germline ends. The germline V gene has CDR1 GTSNPN and CDR2 SVGIG (reference sequence). This CDR3 is built from 13 residues. The CDR3 nucleotides read TGTGCCTGGAGTACAGGCCCCACAGATACGCAGTATTTT. Its translation is CAWSTGPTDTQYF.

The chain links TRBV5-1 to TRBJ2-7; 8 positions match TRBD1. This CDR3 is built from 14 residues. Germline CDR1 reads SGHRS; CDR2 reads YFSETQ. After removal of 3 bases from V and 7 bases from J, the junction contained 9 bases not matched to a gene. Here the CDR3 DNA reads TGCGCCAGCAGCTGGTCCAGGGGGCAGGGGGAGCAGTACTTC. Translating gives CASSWSRGQGEQYF.

J is TRBJ1-2 and V is TRBV15, with 9 nucleotides matching TRBD1. Germline CDR1 reads LNHNV; CDR2 reads YYDKDF (reference sequence). This CDR3 contains 14 residues. Trimming cost V 4 bases and J 5 bases; bases outside gene matches: 5. CDR3 coding DNA: TGTGCCACCAGCAAACAGGGGGCGGCTTATGGCTACACCTTC. It yields the protein CATSKQGAAYGYTF.

The chain uses TRBV7-3 and TRBJ1-1; perhaps TRBD1 as D (5 bases). The germline V gene encodes CDR1 SGHTA and CDR2 FQGTGA. The CDR3 is 14 residues long. V was pared by 0 bases and J by 4 bases, with 9 bases between. CDR3 amino acids: CASSLTTGGTEAFF. Here the CDR3 DNA reads TGTGCCAGCAGCTTAACGACGGGGGGCACTGAAGCTTTCTTT.

The gene calls are TRBV2 and TRBJ1-2; the D gene is possibly TRBD1 (6 bases). V shed 6 bases and J shed 0 bases, with 17 bases lying between them. The CDR3 spans 16 residues. The V gene's germline CDR1 is SNHLY and CDR2 FYNNEI. CDR3 sequence (DNA): TGTGCCAGCAGCCCTCCGAGGGGGGGAGCTAACTATGGCTACACCTTC. This codes for CASSPPRGGANYGYTF.

The J gene is TRBJ1-1, the V gene TRBV20-1, with D uncertain. Germline V gene data show CDR1 as DFQATT and CDR2 as SNEGSKA (reference sequence). Trimming left V 6 bases short and J 5 bases short, with 10 bases between. This CDR3 is 11 amino acids long. The CDR3 is CSAAGGTEAFF. The CDR3 DNA is TGCAGTGCCGCGGGCGGTACTGAAGCTTTCTTT.

The rearrangement joins TRBV6-4 to TRBJ2-3, with D unclear. The CDR3 consists of 13 residues. The germline V gene has CDR1 MRHNA and CDR2 SNTAGT. V was clipped by 3 bases and J by 6 bases, with 10 bases between them. CDR3 nucleotides: TGTGCCAGCAGTGAAGAGTTCGAGGATACGCAGTATTTT. This sequence encodes CASSEEFEDTQYF.

The V gene is TRBV6-5, the J gene TRBJ2-3; 7 positions match TRBD1. V trimming: 6 bases; J trimming: 1 base; junction bases outside the gene matches: 4. CDR3 size: 14 residues. The germline gives CDR1 MNHEY, CDR2 SVGAGI. CDR3 in DNA: TGTGCCAGCAGAACCCAGGGGGGCACAGATACGCAGTATTTT. Amino acid sequence: CASRTQGGTDTQYF.

The chain joins TRBV11-2 to TRBJ2-1; TRBD2 aligns across 8 bases. CDR1 is SGHAT, CDR2 FQNNGV, per germline. This CDR3 is 16 amino acids long. Trimming took 6 bases from V and 2 from J; bases not matched to a gene: 9. CDR3 residues: CASRSTGGRTYNEQFF. The DNA for the CDR3 is TGTGCCAGCAGATCAACGGGGGGGAGGACCTACAATGAGCAGTTCTTC. Based on the CDR3 plus reference TRBV11-2 and TRBJ2-1, the full variable domain is EAGVAQSPRYKIIEKRQSVAFWCNPISGHATLYWYQQILGQGPKLLIQFQNNGVVDDSQLPKDRFSAERLKGVDSTLKIQPAKLEDSAVYLCASRSTGGRTYNEQFFGPGTRLTVL.

The rearrangement uses TRBV7-9 and TRBJ1-1; D is uncertain. V shed 3 bases and J shed 2 bases, with 7 bases lying between them. Germline loops: CDR1 SEHNR, CDR2 FQNEAQ (reference sequence). CDR3 size: 13 residues. CDR3 region: CASSLRSNTEAFF. Written as DNA, the CDR3 is TGTGCCAGCAGCTTGCGGTCCAACACTGAAGCTTTCTTT.

This chain joins TRBV2 and TRBJ2-3; perhaps TRBD1 as D (5 bases). V lost 7 bases to trimming and J lost 4 bases, with 15 bases between them. In germline, CDR1 is SNHLY, CDR2 FYNNEI. CDR3 length: 14 amino acids. The CDR3 region is CASNRQGLADTQYF. The CDR3 bases are TGTGCCAGCAATAGGCAGGGATTAGCAGATACGCAGTATTTT.

V is TRBV5-1 and J is TRBJ1-1, with a tentative D call TRBD1 (5 bases). The CDR3 totals 12 residues. With 1 base removed from V and 7 bases from J, the gap between germline ends came to 8 bases. Per germline, CDR1 SGHRS and CDR2 YFSETQ. The CDR3 spells CASSLRGGEAFF. CDR3 nucleotide sequence: TGCGCCAGCAGCTTGCGGGGGGGTGAAGCTTTCTTT.

J is TRBJ2-1 and V is TRBV7-9; 11 nucleotides align to TRBD2. J was trimmed by 5 bases and V by 1 base; bases with no gene match: 4. The CDR3 has 16 amino acids. Germline assignment: CDR1 SEHNR and CDR2 FQNEAQ (reference sequence). The CDR3: CASSLDPGLADNEQFF. The CDR3 nucleotides are TGTGCCAGCAGCTTAGATCCGGGACTAGCGGACAATGAGCAGTTCTTC.

The chain recombines TRBV28 with TRBJ2-7, with 11 bases fitting TRBD1. Germline assignment: CDR1 MDHEN and CDR2 SYDVKM. V trimming: 6 bases; J trimming: 3 bases; junction bases outside the gene matches: 4. CDR3 length: 14 residues. CDR3 bases: TGTGCCAGCAGCCGAGGGACAGGGGGCTACGAGCAGTACTTC. Amino acids: CASSRGTGGYEQYF.